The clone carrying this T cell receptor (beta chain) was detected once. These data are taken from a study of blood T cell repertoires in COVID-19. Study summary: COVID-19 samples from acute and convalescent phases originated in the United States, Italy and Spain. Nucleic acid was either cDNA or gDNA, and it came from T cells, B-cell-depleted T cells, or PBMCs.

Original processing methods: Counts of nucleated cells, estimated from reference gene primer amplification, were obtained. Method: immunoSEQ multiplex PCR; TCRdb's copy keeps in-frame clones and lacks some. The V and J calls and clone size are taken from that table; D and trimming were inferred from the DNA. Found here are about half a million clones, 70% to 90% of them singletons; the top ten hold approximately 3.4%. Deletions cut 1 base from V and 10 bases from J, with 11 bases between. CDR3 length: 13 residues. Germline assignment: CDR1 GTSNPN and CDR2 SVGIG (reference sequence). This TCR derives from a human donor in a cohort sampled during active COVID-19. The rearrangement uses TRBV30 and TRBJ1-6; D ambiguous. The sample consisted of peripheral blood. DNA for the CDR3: TGTGCCTGGAGTGAAGACCCGGGGTCACCCCTCCACTTT. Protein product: CAWSEDPGSPLHF.